This record concerns one T cell receptor beta chain sequence. Antigen: not known. This same CDR3 is encoded by further DNA sequences in the sample. This specimen belongs to a study of shared clonotypes between healthy human individuals. This CDR3 contains 13 residues. The V end lost 6 bases, the J end lost 2 bases, and 12 bases lay between the germline ends. Germline V gives CDR1 SQVTM, CDR2 ANQGSEA. Whole-study findings and limits: The generation probabilities recorded for non-shared clonotypes fell below those of clonotypes shared by all four donors.

Assay used: immunoSEQ multiplex PCR; TCRdb lists only in-frame clones, some missing. Of just over 2,000,000 clones listed, approximately 94% are singletons. Naivety among CD8 cells was defined by CD45RO negativity and positive CCR7 selection, thereby excluding terminally differentiated effector memory CD45RA+ cells. V and J are TRBV29-1 and TRBJ2-3; no clear D gene. The receptor was derived from a man between 18 and 29 years old in good health. The sequencing input was naive CD8+ T cells sorted from blood. Written as DNA, the CDR3 is TGCAGCGTGGACGGCGGAGACACAGATACGCAGTATTTT. Protein: CSVDGGDTDTQYF.